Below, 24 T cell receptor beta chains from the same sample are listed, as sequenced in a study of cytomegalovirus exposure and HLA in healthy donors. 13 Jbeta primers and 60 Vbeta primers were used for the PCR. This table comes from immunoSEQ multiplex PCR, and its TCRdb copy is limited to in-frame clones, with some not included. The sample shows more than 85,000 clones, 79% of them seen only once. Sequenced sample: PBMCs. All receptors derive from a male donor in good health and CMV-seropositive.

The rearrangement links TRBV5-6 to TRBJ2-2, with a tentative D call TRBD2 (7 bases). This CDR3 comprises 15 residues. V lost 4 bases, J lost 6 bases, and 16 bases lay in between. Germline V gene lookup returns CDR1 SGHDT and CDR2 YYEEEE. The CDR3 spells CASSPGGPKAGELFF. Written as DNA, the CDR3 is TGTGCCAGCAGCCCGGGGGGCCCTAAAGCCGGGGAGCTGTTTTTT.

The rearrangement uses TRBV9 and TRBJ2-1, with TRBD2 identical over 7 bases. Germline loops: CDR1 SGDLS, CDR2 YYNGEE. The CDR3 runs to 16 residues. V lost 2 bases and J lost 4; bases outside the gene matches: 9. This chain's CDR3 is CASSVLGRGGYNEQFF. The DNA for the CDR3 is TGTGCCAGCAGCGTTCTTGGGCGGGGAGGGTACAATGAGCAGTTCTTC.

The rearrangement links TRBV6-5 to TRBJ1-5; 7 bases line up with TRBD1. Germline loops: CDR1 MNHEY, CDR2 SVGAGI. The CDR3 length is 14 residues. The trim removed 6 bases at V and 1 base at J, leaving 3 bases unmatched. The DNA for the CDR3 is TGTGCCAGCAGCAGGGGGTACAGCAATCAGCCCCAGCATTTT. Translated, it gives CASSRGYSNQPQHF.

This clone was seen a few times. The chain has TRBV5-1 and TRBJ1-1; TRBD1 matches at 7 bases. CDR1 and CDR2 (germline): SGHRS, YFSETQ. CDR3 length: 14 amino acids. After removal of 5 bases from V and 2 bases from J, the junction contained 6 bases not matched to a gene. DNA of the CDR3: TGCGCCAGCAGTCGACAGGGAGAAAACACTGAAGCTTTCTTT. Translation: CASSRQGENTEAFF. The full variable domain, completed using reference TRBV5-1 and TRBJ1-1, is KAGVTQTPRYLIKTRGQQVTLSCSPISGHRSVSWYQQTPGQGLQFLFEYFSETQRNKGNFPGRFSGRQFSNSRSEMNVSTLELGDSALYLCASSRQGENTEAFFGQGTRLTVV.

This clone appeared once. CDR3 in DNA: TGTGCCAGCAACGGGAGGGTGGCCAATCAGCCCCAGCATTTT. This sequence encodes CASNGRVANQPQHF. J is TRBJ1-5 and V is TRBV2; D unclear. The CDR3 totals 14 residues. Germline V gene lookup returns CDR1 SNHLY and CDR2 FYNNEI. V was clipped by 7 bases and J by 3 bases, with 13 bases between them.

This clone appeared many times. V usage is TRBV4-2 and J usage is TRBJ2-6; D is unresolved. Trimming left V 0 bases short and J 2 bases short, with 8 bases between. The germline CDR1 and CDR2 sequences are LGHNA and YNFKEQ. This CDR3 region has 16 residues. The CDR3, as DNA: TGTGCCAGCAGCCAAGAGCCGCCAGCTGGGGCCAACGTCCTGACTTTC. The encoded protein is CASSQEPPAGANVLTF.

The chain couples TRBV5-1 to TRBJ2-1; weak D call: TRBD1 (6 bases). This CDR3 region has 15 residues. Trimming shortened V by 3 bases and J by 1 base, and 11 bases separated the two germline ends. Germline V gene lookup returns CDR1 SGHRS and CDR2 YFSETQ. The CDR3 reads CASSSSDRSYNEQFF. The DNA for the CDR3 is TGCGCCAGCAGCTCTTCCGACAGGTCCTACAATGAGCAGTTCTTC.

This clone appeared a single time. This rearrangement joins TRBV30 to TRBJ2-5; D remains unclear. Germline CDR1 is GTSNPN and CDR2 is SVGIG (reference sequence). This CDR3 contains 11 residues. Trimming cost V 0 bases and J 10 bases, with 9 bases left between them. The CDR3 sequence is CAWSVMSDQYF. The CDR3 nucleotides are TGTGCCTGGAGTGTAATGAGTGACCAGTACTTC. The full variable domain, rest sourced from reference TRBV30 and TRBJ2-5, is SQTIHQWPATLVQPVGSPLSLECTVEGTSNPNLYWYRQAAGRGLQLLFYSVGIGQISSEVPQNLSASRPQDRQFILSSKKLLLSDSGFYLCAWSVMSDQYFGPGTRLLVL.

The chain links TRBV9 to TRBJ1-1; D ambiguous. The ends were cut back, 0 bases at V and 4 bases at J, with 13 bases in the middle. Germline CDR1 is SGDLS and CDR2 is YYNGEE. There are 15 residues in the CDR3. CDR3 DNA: TGTGCCAGCAGCGTAGCTACGGGTTTTGGCACTGAAGCTTTCTTT. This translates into CASSVATGFGTEAFF.

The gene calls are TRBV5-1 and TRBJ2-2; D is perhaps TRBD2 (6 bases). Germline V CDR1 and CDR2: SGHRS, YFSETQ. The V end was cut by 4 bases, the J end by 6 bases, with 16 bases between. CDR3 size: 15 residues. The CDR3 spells CASSVRELWAGELFF. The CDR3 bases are TGCGCCAGCAGCGTCCGGGAGCTCTGGGCCGGGGAGCTGTTTTTT.

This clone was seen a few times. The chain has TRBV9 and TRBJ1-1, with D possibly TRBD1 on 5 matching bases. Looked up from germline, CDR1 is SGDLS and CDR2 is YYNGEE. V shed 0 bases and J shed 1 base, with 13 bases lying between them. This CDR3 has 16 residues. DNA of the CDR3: TGTGCCAGCAGCGTAGACGGACACACACAGAACACTGAAGCTTTCTTT. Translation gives CASSVDGHTQNTEAFF.

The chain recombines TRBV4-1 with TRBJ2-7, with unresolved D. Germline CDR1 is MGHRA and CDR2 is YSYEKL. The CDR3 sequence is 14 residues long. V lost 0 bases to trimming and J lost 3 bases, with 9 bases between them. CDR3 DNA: TGCGCCAGCAGCCAAGACCCGGTCTACTACGAGCAGTACTTC. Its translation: CASSQDPVYYEQYF.

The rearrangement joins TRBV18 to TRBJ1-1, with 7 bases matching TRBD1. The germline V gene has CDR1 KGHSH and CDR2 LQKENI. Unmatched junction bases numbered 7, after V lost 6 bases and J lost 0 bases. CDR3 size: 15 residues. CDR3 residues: CASSPSTGLNTEAFF. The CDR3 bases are TGTGCCAGCTCGCCGTCGACAGGGTTGAACACTGAAGCTTTCTTT. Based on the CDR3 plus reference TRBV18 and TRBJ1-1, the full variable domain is NAGVMQNPRHLVRRRGQEARLRCSPMKGHSHVYWYRQLPEEGLKFMVYLQKENIIDESGMPKERFSAEFPKEGPSILRIQQVVRGDSAAYFCASSPSTGLNTEAFFGQGTRLTVV.

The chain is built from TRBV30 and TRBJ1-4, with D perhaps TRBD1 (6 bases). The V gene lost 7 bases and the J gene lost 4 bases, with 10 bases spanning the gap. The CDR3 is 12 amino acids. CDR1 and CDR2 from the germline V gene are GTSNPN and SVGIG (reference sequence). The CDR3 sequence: CASTGFNEKLFF. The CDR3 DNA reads TGTGCCTCTACAGGGTTTAATGAAAAACTGTTTTTT. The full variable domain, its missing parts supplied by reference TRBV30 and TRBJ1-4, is SQTIHQWPATLVQPVGSPLSLECTVEGTSNPNLYWYRQAAGRGLQLLFYSVGIGQISSEVPQNLSASRPQDRQFILSSKKLLLSDSGFYLCASTGFNEKLFFGSGTQLSVL.

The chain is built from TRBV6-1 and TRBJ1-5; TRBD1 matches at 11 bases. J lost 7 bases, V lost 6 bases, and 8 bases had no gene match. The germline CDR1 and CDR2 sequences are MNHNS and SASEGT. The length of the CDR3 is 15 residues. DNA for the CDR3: TGTGCCAGCAGGGACAGGGGGCTAGTAATACAGCCCCAGCATTTT. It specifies CASRDRGLVIQPQHF.

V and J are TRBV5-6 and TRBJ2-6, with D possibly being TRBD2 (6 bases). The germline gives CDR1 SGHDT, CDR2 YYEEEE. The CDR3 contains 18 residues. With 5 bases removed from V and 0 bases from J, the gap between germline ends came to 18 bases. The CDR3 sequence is CASRFDLEGSSGANVLTF. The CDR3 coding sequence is TGTGCCAGCAGGTTCGATTTGGAGGGATCCTCTGGGGCCAACGTCCTGACTTTC.

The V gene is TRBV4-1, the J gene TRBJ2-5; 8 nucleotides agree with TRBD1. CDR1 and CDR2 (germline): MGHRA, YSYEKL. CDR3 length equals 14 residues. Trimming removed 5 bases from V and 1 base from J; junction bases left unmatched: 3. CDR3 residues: CASSGTGIQETQYF. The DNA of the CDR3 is TGCGCCAGCAGCGGGACAGGAATCCAAGAGACCCAGTACTTC.

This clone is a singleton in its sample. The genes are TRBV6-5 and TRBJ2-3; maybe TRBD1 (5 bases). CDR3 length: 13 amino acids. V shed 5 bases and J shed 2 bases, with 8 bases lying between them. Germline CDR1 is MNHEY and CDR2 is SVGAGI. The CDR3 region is CASSRGPTDTQYF. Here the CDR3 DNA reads TGTGCCAGCAGTAGGGGCCCCACAGATACGCAGTATTTT.

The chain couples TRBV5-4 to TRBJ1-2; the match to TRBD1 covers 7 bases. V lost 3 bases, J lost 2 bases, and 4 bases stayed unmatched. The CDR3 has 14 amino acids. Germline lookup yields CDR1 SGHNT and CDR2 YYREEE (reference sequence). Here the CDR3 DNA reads TGTGCCAGCAGCTCCCTACAGGGGAACTATGGCTACACCTTC. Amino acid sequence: CASSSLQGNYGYTF.

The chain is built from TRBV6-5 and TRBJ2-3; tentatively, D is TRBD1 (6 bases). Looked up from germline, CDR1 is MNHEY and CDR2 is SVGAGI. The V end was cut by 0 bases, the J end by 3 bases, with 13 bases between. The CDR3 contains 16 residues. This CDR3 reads CASSYSGRGLTDTQYF. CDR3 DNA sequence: TGTGCCAGCAGTTACTCGGGCAGGGGATTAACAGATACGCAGTATTTT.

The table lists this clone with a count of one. For the CDR3, the DNA is TGCGCCAGCAGCTTGGGTATGGGGCCCTACGAGCAGTACTTC. Amino acids: CASSLGMGPYEQYF. V usage is TRBV5-1 and J usage is TRBJ2-7; weak D call: TRBD1 (5 bases). Germline loops: CDR1 SGHRS, CDR2 YFSETQ. CDR3 length equals 14 residues. V lost 0 bases and J lost 2, with 9 bases in between.

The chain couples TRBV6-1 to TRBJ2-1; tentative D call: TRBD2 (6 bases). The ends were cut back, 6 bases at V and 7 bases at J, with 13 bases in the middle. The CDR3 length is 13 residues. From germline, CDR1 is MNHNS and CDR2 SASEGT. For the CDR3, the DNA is TGTGCCAGCAGGTCGACTAGTCTGAATGAGCAGTTCTTC. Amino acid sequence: CASRSTSLNEQFF.

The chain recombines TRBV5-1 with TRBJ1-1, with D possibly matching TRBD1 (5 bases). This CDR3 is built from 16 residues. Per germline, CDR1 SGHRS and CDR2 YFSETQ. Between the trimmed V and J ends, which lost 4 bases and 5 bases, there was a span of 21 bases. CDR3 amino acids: CASSGLSRVPKTEAFF. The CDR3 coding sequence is TGCGCCAGCAGCGGCCTTTCCAGGGTTCCGAAGACTGAAGCTTTCTTT. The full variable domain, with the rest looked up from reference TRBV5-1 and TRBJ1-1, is KAGVTQTPRYLIKTRGQQVTLSCSPISGHRSVSWYQQTPGQGLQFLFEYFSETQRNKGNFPGRFSGRQFSNSRSEMNVSTLELGDSALYLCASSGLSRVPKTEAFFGQGTRLTVV.

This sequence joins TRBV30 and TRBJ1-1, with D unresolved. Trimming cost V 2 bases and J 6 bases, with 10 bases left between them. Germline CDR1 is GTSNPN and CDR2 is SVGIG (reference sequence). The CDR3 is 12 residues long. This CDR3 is CAWSNSWAEAFF. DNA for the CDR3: TGTGCCTGGAGTAACAGTTGGGCTGAAGCTTTCTTT.